Below are 21 T cell receptor beta chains sequenced from a single sample in a study of T-cell memory formation after mild COVID-19. TCRdb processed the 5' RACE reads anew with MiXCR; each CDR3 protein has one entry. The profile covers more than 70,000 distinct CDR3 sequences, with approximately 15% appearing a single time and roughly a third taken by the ten largest. Material: PBMCs or a T cell subset sorted from them (not recorded which). The origin of the receptors is an adult woman who had mild COVID-19 (a few samples of this study predate the infection). Cell type and time point are not known.

The sample holds a few counts of this clonotype. The rearrangement links TRBV3-1 to TRBJ2-5; 11 bases match TRBD1. The CDR3 runs to 17 residues. Trimming at V came to 4 bases and at J to 2 bases, leaving 9 bases not matched to a gene. Germline CDR1 LGHDT, CDR2 YNNKEL (reference sequence). The CDR3 loop reads CASSLPSDRGPQETQYF. In DNA form, the CDR3 reads TGTGCCAGCAGCCTCCCTTCGGACAGGGGGCCGCAAGAGACCCAGTACTTC.

The V gene is TRBV15, the J gene TRBJ2-2, with 11 bases lining up with TRBD2. The CDR3 totals 15 residues. Trimming at V came to 7 bases and at J to 6 bases, leaving 7 bases not matched to a gene. Germline loops: CDR1 LNHNV, CDR2 YYDKDF (reference sequence). CDR3 DNA sequence: TGTGCCACCATCTCCGGGACTAGCGGCGCCGGGGAGCTGTTTTTT. Translated, it gives CATISGTSGAGELFF.

The DNA for the CDR3 is TGCAGCGTTACCACGGACCGATTTTACAATGAGCAGTTCTTC. Protein: CSVTTDRFYNEQFF. This sequence joins TRBV29-1 and TRBJ2-1; D uncertain. CDR3 length: 14 residues. Germline V gene data show CDR1 as SQVTM and CDR2 as ANQGSEA. The V end was cut by 5 bases, the J end by 4 bases, with 15 bases between.

The rearrangement links TRBV29-1 to TRBJ1-1, with no clear D. CDR1 and CDR2 (germline): SQVTM, ANQGSEA. Deletions cut 7 bases from V and 3 bases from J, with 18 bases between. The CDR3 contains 14 residues. The DNA for the CDR3 is TGCAGCGCCATCGCTGCTGACCGGTACACTGAAGCTTTCTTT. Protein: CSAIAADRYTEAFF. The full variable domain, completed using reference TRBV29-1 and TRBJ1-1, is SAVISQKPSRDICQRGTSLTIQCQVDSQVTMMFWYRQQPGQSLTLIATANQGSEATYESGFVIDKFPISRPNLTFSTLTVSNMSPEDSSIYLCSAIAADRYTEAFFGQGTRLTVV.

This clonotype appeared a few times. The chain links TRBV20-1 to TRBJ2-5, with 11 nucleotides matching TRBD2. With V trimmed by 1 base and J by 2 bases, 6 bases remained unmatched. This CDR3 is built from 16 residues. Germline V CDR1 and CDR2: DFQATT, SNEGSKA (reference sequence). The DNA of the CDR3 is TGCAGTGCTAGAGGTCGACTAGCGGGGCAACAAGAGACCCAGTACTTC. Translated: CSARGRLAGQQETQYF.

This clonotype has more than one count but fewer than ten. This chain connects TRBV6-6 to TRBJ2-2; no clear D gene. The CDR3 has 16 residues. Deletions cut 0 bases from V and 7 bases from J, with 15 bases between. Germline assignment: CDR1 MNHNY and CDR2 SVGAGI (reference sequence). CDR3 nucleotide sequence: TGTGCCAGCAGTTACTCGGGGTTTACGTCAGTCGGGGAGCTGTTTTTT. Translation: CASSYSGFTSVGELFF.

V and J are TRBV12-3 or TRBV12-4 and TRBJ1-5; D gene ambiguous. The CDR3 length is 12 residues. V was cut by 7 bases and J by 6 bases, with 10 bases left in between. The CDR3 DNA is TGTGCCAGCAAGGGAGCTATTCAGCCCCAGCATTTT. Protein product: CASKGAIQPQHF.

The gene calls are TRBV3-1 and TRBJ2-7; 7 positions match TRBD2. V lost 0 bases, J lost 3 bases, and 14 bases stayed unmatched. From germline, CDR1 is LGHDT and CDR2 YNNKEL (reference sequence). This CDR3 has 18 amino acids. The CDR3 nucleotides read TGTGCCAGCAGCCAAGATGGGCGACGGGGGGATTTAAGCTACGAGCAGTACTTC. Amino acid sequence: CASSQDGRRGDLSYEQYF.

This clonotype was seen a few times. The chain has TRBV20-1 and TRBJ2-1, with a weak D call TRBD2 (6 bases). The CDR3 runs 12 residues. Germline lookup yields CDR1 DFQATT and CDR2 SNEGSKA (reference sequence). The ends were cut back, 5 bases at V and 7 bases at J, with 12 bases in the middle. The CDR3 loop is CSAPGDGNEQFF. In DNA form, the CDR3 reads TGCAGTGCTCCGGGAGACGGGAATGAGCAGTTCTTC.

The chain employs TRBV3-1 and TRBJ2-5; D gene ambiguous. Germline-derived CDR1 and CDR2 are LGHDT and YNNKEL (reference sequence). The V and J ends lost 3 bases and 1 base respectively, with 0 bases between them. There are 11 residues in the CDR3. CDR3 DNA sequence: TGTGCCAGCAGCCACCAAGAGACCCAGTACTTC. The encoded protein is CASSHQETQYF.

This clonotype was observed a few times. The genes are TRBV12-3 or TRBV12-4 and TRBJ2-1; 12 bases are shared with TRBD1. The CDR3 has 18 residues. The ends lost 4 bases at V and 2 bases at J; junction bases unmatched: 9. CDR3 bases: TGTGCCAGCAGTTCCGGGACAGGGGGCTTTATCGCCTACAATGAGCAGTTCTTC. It translates to CASSSGTGGFIAYNEQFF.

CDR3 region: CSVWEYYEQYF. CDR3 coding DNA: TGCAGCGTTTGGGAGTACTACGAGCAGTACTTC. V and J are TRBV29-1 and TRBJ2-7, with D possibly matching TRBD2 (5 bases). Looked up from germline, CDR1 is SQVTM and CDR2 is ANQGSEA. The length of the CDR3 is 11 residues. Trimming stripped 5 bases from V and 3 bases from J, with 8 bases between.

This sequence joins TRBV7-9 and TRBJ1-1, with D unresolved. The germline CDR1 and CDR2 sequences are SEHNR and FQNEAQ (reference sequence). V dropped 1 base and J dropped 4 bases, with 10 bases sitting between them. The CDR3 length is 14 residues. CDR3 sequence (DNA): TGTGCCAGCAGCTTAGGATTTCAGGTCACTGAAGCTTTCTTT. Amino acid sequence: CASSLGFQVTEAFF.

The gene calls are TRBV5-6 and TRBJ1-2, with 7 bases that match TRBD1. The CDR3 contains 14 residues. Per germline, CDR1 SGHDT and CDR2 YYEEEE. The J segment lost 2 bases and the V segment lost 4 bases, leaving 5 bases of the junction unmatched. CDR3 sequence: CASSMTGSNYGYTF. DNA for the CDR3: TGTGCCAGCAGCATGACAGGGTCCAACTATGGCTACACCTTC.

The chain uses TRBV28 and TRBJ2-3; 10 nucleotides agree with TRBD1. The V gene end was trimmed by 10 bases and the J gene end by 6 bases; junction bases not matched to a gene: 13. CDR3 length: 15 residues. CDR1 is MDHEN, CDR2 SYDVKM, per germline. CDR3 in amino acids: CAISFGRQGADTQYF. For the CDR3, the DNA is TGTGCCATCAGCTTCGGCAGACAGGGGGCGGATACGCAGTATTTT.

This clonotype came up many times. The V call is TRBV29-1, the J call TRBJ1-2, with 10 bases matching TRBD1. Germline V gene data show CDR1 as SQVTM and CDR2 as ANQGSEA. CDR3 length: 17 residues. V was pared by 1 base and J by 2 bases, with 10 bases of the junction left unmatched. CDR3 region: CSVEGVDRGVENYGYTF. The DNA for the CDR3 is TGCAGCGTTGAAGGTGTGGACAGGGGGGTAGAAAACTATGGCTACACCTTC.

V and J are TRBV12-3 or TRBV12-4 and TRBJ2-7; D unclear. V lost 3 bases, J lost 1 base, and 13 bases lay in between. The CDR3 spans 15 residues. The CDR3 region is CASSFGPPESYEQYF. The CDR3 coding sequence is TGTGCCAGCAGTTTTGGCCCGCCCGAATCCTACGAGCAGTACTTC.

The chain has TRBV11-2 and TRBJ2-7; D uncertain. CDR1 and CDR2 (germline): SGHAT, FQNNGV. The CDR3 is 14 residues long. The V end was cut by 7 bases, the J end by 0 bases, with 13 bases between. Here the CDR3 reads CASIKKGSSYEQYF. The CDR3, as DNA: TGTGCCAGCATTAAAAAGGGAAGCTCCTACGAGCAGTACTTC. The whole variable domain, filled in from reference TRBV11-2 and TRBJ2-7, reads EAGVAQSPRYKIIEKRQSVAFWCNPISGHATLYWYQQILGQGPKLLIQFQNNGVVDDSQLPKDRFSAERLKGVDSTLKIQPAKLEDSAVYLCASIKKGSSYEQYFGPGTRLTVT.

This clonotype came up a few times. The V call is TRBV5-1, the J call TRBJ1-1, with TRBD1 matching over 7 bases. Germline V gene data show CDR1 as SGHRS and CDR2 as YFSETQ. CDR3 length equals 15 residues. After removal of 4 bases from V and 5 bases from J, the junction contained 11 bases not matched to a gene. CDR3: CASSTWTGLETEAFF. The DNA of the CDR3 is TGCGCCAGCAGCACTTGGACAGGCCTAGAAACTGAAGCTTTCTTT.

The gene calls are TRBV7-6 and TRBJ2-7; D may correspond to TRBD1 or TRBD2 (6 bases each). V was trimmed by 0 bases and J by 1 base, leaving 13 bases between them. Germline V gives CDR1 SGHVS, CDR2 FNYEAQ. There are 16 residues in the CDR3. Here the CDR3 DNA reads TGTGCCAGCAGCTTAGCGGAGGGGGTCTTATCCTACGAGCAGTACTTC. The encoded protein is CASSLAEGVLSYEQYF.

V gene TRBV4-1 combines with J gene TRBJ2-5; 8 bases match TRBD2. Losses at the gene ends were 3 bases for V and 5 bases for J; bases not matched to a gene: 8. This CDR3 is 15 amino acids long. Germline loops: CDR1 MGHRA, CDR2 YSYEKL. CDR3 sequence: CASSQDGGEAETQYF. The CDR3 DNA reads TGCGCCAGCAGCCAGGACGGGGGGGAGGCGGAGACCCAGTACTTC.